This T cell receptor (beta chain) derives from a study of CD8+ T cells in alopecia areata. Findings of the study overall: Mice showed TCR sharing more clearly than patients did, possibly owing to HLA. Affected scalp, especially in alopecia totalis/universalis, had a higher clonality than normal scalp did. Scalp samples also yield sequences from resident alphabeta T cells of normal skin.

Regarding this clone: Its antigen is not identified.

V was pared by 6 bases and J by 1 base, with 16 bases between. CDR3 size: 16 residues. Germline CDR1 MDHEN, CDR2 SYDVKM. RNA extraction was followed by reverse transcription into cDNA, which acted as the sequencing template. Produced via immunoSEQ multiplex PCR; TCRdb's table is partial and in-frame only. The sample holds approximately 100,000 clones; roughly 53% are singletons and the top ten take roughly 8.8%. The receptor's source is a human donor in good health. The sample was CD4+ T cells sorted from blood. The chain joins TRBV28 to TRBJ1-5, with D perhaps matching TRBD1 (5 bases). The CDR3 DNA is TGTGCCAGCAGCTGGGACGGTGTAGGAAGCAATCAGCCCCAGCATTTT. It codes for CASSWDGVGSNQPQHF.